The TCR beta chain under discussion was sequenced for a study of blood T cell repertoires in COVID-19. Enrollees, roughly 18 to 90 years old, lived in approximately 25 US areas. Donors in Cohort 3 who had recovered were those with two negative PCRs, healthcare professional clearance, or resolution of their symptoms. The germline V gene has CDR1 SGHTS and CDR2 YDEGEE. CDR3 size: 16 residues. V lost 0 bases and J lost 6, with 15 bases in between. Authors' methods: Reference gene primers were amplified, and this amplification served to estimate nucleated cell counts. Using immunoSEQ multiplex PCR, the repertoire was profiled, and TCRdb retains in-frame clones only, with some absent. V, J and clone size derive from that table, while D and trimming were established from the DNA sequence. There are approximately 300,000 clones in the sample; approximately 92% occur only once, and roughly 20% lies in the top ten.

This clone came up once. The sequenced sample was PBMCs or T cells enriched from blood (not recorded which). The source is a woman in her 30s who had recovered from COVID-19. This chain links TRBV5-8 with TRBJ2-2; D may be TRBD2 (7 bases). CDR3 in DNA: TGTGCCAGCAGCTTGGGTGGGGGGGCCCGGCCCGGGGAGCTGTTTTTT. This translates into CASSLGGGARPGELFF.